These 11 T cell receptor beta chains originate from one sample sequenced in a study of blood T cell repertoires in COVID-19. Here immunoSEQ multiplex PCR was the method, and the copy in TCRdb shows in-frame clones only, minus some. The table has more than 200,000 clones, around nine tenths seen once. The sample taken for sequencing was peripheral blood. The receptors derive from a woman aged 40 to 49 who had recovered from COVID-19.

Worth noting for this clone: This specimen includes other DNA sequences encoding the same CDR3. This chain connects TRBV2 to TRBJ2-1; 7 bases align to TRBD1. V was clipped by 8 bases and J by 1 base; unmatched bases: 8. The CDR3 runs to 15 residues. Per the germline V gene, CDR1 is SNHLY and CDR2 is FYNNEI. CDR3 sequence (DNA): TGTGCCAGCGGTTCCGGGACAGCATCCTACAATGAGCAGTTCTTC. Protein product: CASGSGTASYNEQFF.

This chain connects TRBV6-1 to TRBJ2-7; TRBD1 agrees at 7 bases. The CDR3 extends over 16 amino acids. V was clipped by 4 bases and J by 5 bases; unmatched bases: 14. CDR1 is MNHNS and CDR2 is SASEGT in the germline V gene. CDR3 sequence (DNA): TGTGCCAGCAGTGGGGGACAGCGTATAATATCTCACGAGCAGTACTTC. Translating it yields CASSGGQRIISHEQYF.

The J gene is TRBJ2-5, the V gene TRBV5-4; 8 nucleotides agree with TRBD2. The CDR3 is 13 residues long. V lost 3 bases to trimming and J lost 6 bases; unmatched junction nucleotides: 4. Germline assignment: CDR1 SGHNT and CDR2 YYREEE (reference sequence). The CDR3 nucleotides are TGTGCCAGCAGCTCGAGCGGGAGTCAGACCCAGTACTTC. It yields the protein CASSSSGSQTQYF.

The chain uses TRBV5-1 and TRBJ1-2, with 10 bases identical to TRBD1. There are 16 residues in the CDR3. The trim removed 3 bases at V and 2 bases at J, leaving 7 bases unmatched. The germline V gene has CDR1 SGHRS and CDR2 YFSETQ. CDR3 in DNA: TGCGCCAGCAGCTGGGGGACAGGGGAAAACAACTATGGCTACACCTTC. This codes for CASSWGTGENNYGYTF.

The J gene is TRBJ2-2, the V gene TRBV27; 7 nucleotides align to TRBD2. The CDR3 contains 18 residues. V gave up 5 bases and J gave up 4 bases; unmatched junction bases: 16. Germline CDR1 is MNHEY and CDR2 is SMNVEV (reference sequence). The CDR3 loop reads CASSQLSGRDYFTGELFF. The DNA for the CDR3 is TGTGCCAGCAGTCAATTATCCGGCAGGGACTATTTCACCGGGGAGCTGTTTTTT.

This chain joins TRBV21-1 and TRBJ1-3. TRBV21-1 is a known pseudogene. The CDR3 has 15 amino acids. The CDR3 spells CASNRKEGDGNTIYF. DNA of the CDR3: TGTGCCAGCAACCGAAAGGAGGGAGATGGAAACACCATATATTTT.

The rearrangement links TRBV6-5 to TRBJ2-7, with 11 bases lining up with TRBD1. The CDR3 loop spans 14 amino acids. Germline V gene data show CDR1 as MNHEY and CDR2 as SVGAGI. Trimming at V came to 4 bases and at J to 3 bases, leaving 2 bases not matched to a gene. This chain's CDR3 is CASSSDRGLYEQYF. CDR3 bases: TGTGCCAGCAGTTCGGACAGGGGGCTCTACGAGCAGTACTTC.

CDR3 coding DNA: TGTGCCAGCAGTTCGACAGGGGTTTCTAACTATGGCTACACCTTC. It codes for CASSSTGVSNYGYTF. V gene TRBV5-4 combines with J gene TRBJ1-2; 8 bases align to TRBD1. Germline-derived CDR1 and CDR2 are SGHNT and YYREEE (reference sequence). The J segment lost 0 bases and the V segment lost 5 bases, leaving 6 bases of the junction unmatched. The CDR3 runs 15 residues.

J is TRBJ2-3 and V is TRBV28, with D tentatively TRBD2 (6 bases). V lost 8 bases and J lost 1, with 16 bases in between. The germline V gene encodes CDR1 MDHEN and CDR2 SYDVKM. The CDR3 consists of 15 residues. The CDR3 spells CASFPVGEGTDTQYF. The CDR3 DNA reads TGTGCCAGCTTCCCAGTGGGGGAGGGCACAGATACGCAGTATTTT.

V usage is TRBV14 and J usage is TRBJ2-1, with 10 bases matching TRBD2. This CDR3 has 18 residues. CDR1 and CDR2 (germline): SGHDN, FVKESK. The V and J ends lost 5 bases and 8 bases, in that order; junction bases with no gene match: 18. The CDR3 sequence is CASSFASAGGLLTHEQFF. CDR3 DNA: TGTGCCAGCAGCTTCGCTTCAGCGGGAGGGCTATTGACGCATGAGCAGTTCTTC.

The genes are TRBV2 and TRBJ1-1; no reliable D call. The V end was cut by 7 bases, the J end by 4 bases, with 13 bases between. There are 13 residues in the CDR3. CDR1 and CDR2 from the germline V gene are SNHLY and FYNNEI. The CDR3 sequence is CASKVDGGTEAFF. The CDR3 DNA sequence: TGTGCCAGCAAGGTAGACGGCGGCACTGAAGCTTTCTTT.